Presented here are 32 T cell receptor beta chains from one specimen sequenced in a study of T-cell memory formation after mild COVID-19 (dated by TCRdb to about 2021). The library was built by means of 5' RACE. Sequencing was performed on an Illumina NovaSeq 6000. TCRdb reworked the public reads: Q25 trimming with fastp, MiXCR clone assembly, productive beta chains retained. CDR3 protein sequences are deduplicated, and each keeps its most common genes and DNA. The sample yields about 260,000 distinct CDR3 sequences; approximately 15% were counted once. The ten largest account for around a fifth of the sample. The sequenced sample consisted of PBMCs or a T cell subset sorted from them (not recorded which). Receptors were obtained from a man younger than 35 who had mild COVID-19 (a few samples of this study predate the infection). The sample titles of this study are shuffled in the database, so cell type and time point are left out; the donor was told from shared clones.

This clonotype occurred a few times. The chain couples TRBV7-2 to TRBJ2-2; 7 bases match TRBD2. This CDR3 has 15 amino acids. Germline V gene lookup returns CDR1 SGHTA and CDR2 FQGNSA. The V and J ends lost 5 bases and 6 bases, in that order; junction bases with no gene match: 9. The CDR3 protein is CASSPGGVKAGELFF. In DNA, the CDR3 is TGTGCCAGCAGCCCGGGGGGAGTTAAGGCCGGGGAGCTGTTTTTT.

The CDR3 sequence is CASSFRGNTGELFF. As DNA, the CDR3 is TGTGCCAGCAGCTTCCGGGGGAACACCGGGGAGCTGTTTTTT. The chain couples TRBV5-6 to TRBJ2-2; D perhaps matches TRBD2 (5 bases). The germline gives CDR1 SGHDT, CDR2 YYEEEE. The V and J ends lost 2 bases and 1 base respectively, with 6 bases between them. This CDR3 is built from 14 residues.

The chain carries TRBV10-3 and TRBJ2-5; 9 bases line up with TRBD1. CDR3 size: 14 residues. Germline V gene sequence: CDR1 ENHRY, CDR2 SYGVKD. Losses at the gene ends were 3 bases for V and 6 bases for J; bases not matched to a gene: 5. The CDR3 here is CAISDQGQGKTQYF. The CDR3 DNA follows: TGTGCCATCAGTGATCAAGGACAGGGGAAGACCCAGTACTTC.

This clonotype came up a few times. The CDR3 loop reads CASSSPGAINEKLFF. The CDR3 nucleotides read TGTGCCAGCAGTTCCCCGGGGGCGATAAATGAAAAACTGTTTTTT. The chain joins TRBV28 to TRBJ1-4, with D possibly being TRBD1 (6 bases). From germline, CDR1 is MDHEN and CDR2 SYDVKM. V was cut by 4 bases and J by 5 bases, with 14 bases left in between. The length of the CDR3 is 15 residues.

The table lists this clonotype with a few counts. The chain joins TRBV6-5 to TRBJ2-5, with 7 bases fitting TRBD1. The V gene end was trimmed by 6 bases and the J gene end by 4 bases; junction bases not matched to a gene: 17. Germline CDR1 MNHEY, CDR2 SVGAGI. The CDR3 contains 17 residues. The CDR3, as DNA: TGTGCCAGCAGCACAAACCGGGACAGCAAAGCCATAGAGACCCAGTACTTC. Protein sequence: CASSTNRDSKAIETQYF.

The chain uses TRBV6-5 and TRBJ1-5; 9 nucleotides agree with TRBD1. This CDR3 contains 14 residues. The germline V gene encodes CDR1 MNHEY and CDR2 SVGAGI. V gave up 10 bases and J gave up 0 bases; unmatched junction bases: 4. The CDR3 reads CATRDRDSNQPQHF. Written as DNA, the CDR3 is TGTGCCACGCGGGACAGGGATAGCAATCAGCCCCAGCATTTT.

This clonotype was detected ten times or more. The rearrangement uses TRBV5-1 and TRBJ2-1; D possibly corresponds to TRBD1 (5 bases). Germline-derived CDR1 and CDR2 are SGHRS and YFSETQ. V was pared by 0 bases and J by 2 bases, with 6 bases between. The CDR3 covers 14 residues. CDR3 protein: CASSLEGTYNEQFF. CDR3 bases: TGCGCCAGCAGCTTGGAGGGGACCTACAATGAGCAGTTCTTC.

The genes are TRBV3-1 and TRBJ2-6; D unclear. The germline V and J ends were trimmed by 1 base and 2 bases, with 3 bases remaining between them. There are 14 residues in the CDR3. Germline loops: CDR1 LGHDT, CDR2 YNNKEL (reference sequence). CDR3 DNA sequence: TGTGCCAGCAGCCAAGTCCCTGGGGCCAACGTCCTGACTTTC. It translates to CASSQVPGANVLTF.

In its sample, this clonotype was seen a few times. The J gene is TRBJ1-2, the V gene TRBV6-5; TRBD1 aligns across 7 bases. Germline V CDR1 and CDR2: MNHEY, SVGAGI. The J segment lost 4 bases and the V segment lost 6 bases, leaving 8 bases of the junction unmatched. The length of the CDR3 is 14 residues. The DNA of the CDR3 is TGTGCCAGCAGCTACAGGGGTAGCGGCTATGGCTACACCTTC. Encoded protein: CASSYRGSGYGYTF.

This clonotype showed up just a few times. The rearrangement joins TRBV7-2 to TRBJ2-7, with 7 bases matching TRBD1. The CDR3 runs to 14 residues. Germline V gene sequence: CDR1 SGHTA, CDR2 FQGNSA. The J segment lost 6 bases and the V segment lost 0 bases, leaving 5 bases of the junction unmatched. CDR3 amino acids: CASSLALGGTEQYF. The DNA of the CDR3 is TGTGCCAGCAGCTTAGCGCTAGGGGGCACCGAGCAGTACTTC.

V gene TRBV4-2 combines with J gene TRBJ1-1, with 10 bases matching TRBD1. The CDR3 covers 16 residues. The V and J ends lost 4 bases and 7 bases, in that order; junction bases with no gene match: 12. Germline V gene sequence: CDR1 LGHNA, CDR2 YNFKEQ. CDR3 coding DNA: TGTGCCAGCAGCCCCCGTCCGGACAGGGGGATTGGTGAAGCTTTCTTT. It translates to CASSPRPDRGIGEAFF.

This clonotype was counted at least ten times. The chain employs TRBV9 and TRBJ2-1, with 9 bases that match TRBD2. The CDR3 has 15 amino acids. With V trimmed by 4 bases and J by 2 bases, 4 bases remained unmatched. The V gene's germline CDR1 is SGDLS and CDR2 YYNGEE. The CDR3 DNA sequence: TGTGCCAGCAGCCTTAGCGGGGGTCCCTACAATGAGCAGTTCTTC. This gives the protein CASSLSGGPYNEQFF.

This clonotype was recorded at least ten times. The chain has TRBV29-1 and TRBJ2-3, with D possibly matching TRBD2 (5 bases). Per the germline V gene, CDR1 is SQVTM and CDR2 is ANQGSEA. This CDR3 comprises 13 residues. The V and J ends lost 4 bases and 5 bases respectively, with 13 bases between them. This chain's CDR3 is CSVARGSGDTQYF. As DNA, the CDR3 is TGCAGCGTTGCAAGAGGGAGTGGAGATACGCAGTATTTT.

This clonotype was detected a few times. V usage is TRBV10-3 and J usage is TRBJ1-5, with 10 bases lining up with TRBD1. Germline CDR1 and CDR2: ENHRY and SYGVKD. The CDR3 loop spans 15 amino acids. The V and J ends lost 2 bases and 8 bases, in that order; junction bases with no gene match: 6. This CDR3 reads CAISERGTGVEPQHF. The CDR3 bases are TGTGCCATCAGTGAGAGGGGGACAGGGGTTGAGCCCCAGCATTTT.

This clonotype was observed a handful of times. The CDR3 DNA sequence: TGTGCCAGCTCATGGGGGTTCACAGATACGCAGTATTTT. As protein: CASSWGFTDTQYF. This chain links TRBV18 with TRBJ2-3; either TRBD1 or TRBD2 may supply D (5 bases each). Trimming shortened V by 5 bases and J by 2 bases, and 8 bases separated the two germline ends. From germline, CDR1 is KGHSH and CDR2 LQKENI. The CDR3 contains 13 residues.

This clonotype has only a few counts. This chain connects TRBV7-9 to TRBJ2-6; no clear D gene. V gave up 6 bases and J gave up 1 base, with 7 bases separating them. There are 14 residues in the CDR3. Per germline, CDR1 SEHNR and CDR2 FQNEAQ (reference sequence). The CDR3 DNA sequence: TGTGCCAGCAGTATCAATTCTGGGGCCAACGTCCTGACTTTC. It translates to CASSINSGANVLTF.

The chain links TRBV6-4 to TRBJ2-1; tentatively, D is TRBD1 or TRBD2 (5 bases each). Germline lookup yields CDR1 MRHNA and CDR2 SNTAGT. The V gene lost 0 bases and the J gene lost 6 bases, with 9 bases spanning the gap. The CDR3 covers 14 residues. The DNA for the CDR3 is TGTGCCAGCAGTGACTCCCGGGACGCCAATGAGCAGTTCTTC. Protein: CASSDSRDANEQFF.

The rearrangement uses TRBV29-1 and TRBJ1-4, with D maybe TRBD1 (6 bases). Germline CDR1 is SQVTM and CDR2 is ANQGSEA. This CDR3 region has 17 residues. Trimming removed 5 bases from V and 2 bases from J, with 21 bases in between. The DNA of the CDR3 is TGCAGCGTTCTCGGCCTGGGCAGGGGCGGGACTAATGAAAAACTGTTTTTT. As protein: CSVLGLGRGGTNEKLFF.

This clonotype has ten or more counts. This chain connects TRBV7-9 to TRBJ2-3; no definite D call. This CDR3 has 11 amino acids. Germline V gene lookup returns CDR1 SEHNR and CDR2 FQNEAQ (reference sequence). The V end lost 3 bases, the J end lost 4 bases, and 2 bases lay between the germline ends. In nucleotides, the CDR3 is TGTGCCAGCAGCTTCTCAGATACGCAGTATTTT. Residues: CASSFSDTQYF.

The chain combines TRBV5-1 with TRBJ1-1; weak D call: TRBD1 (6 bases). Germline values: CDR1 SGHRS, CDR2 YFSETQ. This CDR3 spans 13 amino acids. Trimming took off 0 bases at V and 10 bases at J, with 13 bases between the two ends. The DNA of the CDR3 is TGCGCCAGCAGCTTGGCGGTTAGGGGGGCAGCTTTCTTT. Amino acids: CASSLAVRGAAFF.

This clonotype was counted a few times. This chain joins TRBV5-1 and TRBJ2-3, with D uncertain. The CDR3 spans 16 residues. Deletions cut 0 bases from V and 2 bases from J, with 13 bases between. Germline loops: CDR1 SGHRS, CDR2 YFSETQ. The CDR3 here is CASSLGGFGHTDTQYF. CDR3 in DNA: TGCGCCAGCAGCTTGGGGGGATTTGGCCACACAGATACGCAGTATTTT.

This clonotype was detected only a few times. V and J are TRBV28 and TRBJ1-5; no firm D call. V dropped 7 bases and J dropped 5 bases, with 6 bases sitting between them. The length of the CDR3 is 11 residues. CDR1 and CDR2 from the germline V gene are MDHEN and SYDVKM. The CDR3 DNA reads as TGTGCCAGCATGGGAGATCAGCCCCAGCATTTT. Translation: CASMGDQPQHF.

The chain has TRBV30 and TRBJ1-1; possible D gene TRBD1, 5 bases. The germline gives CDR1 GTSNPN, CDR2 SVGIG (reference sequence). Trimming pared 0 bases from V and 3 bases from J, leaving 8 bases between. This CDR3 has 13 amino acids. CDR3 bases: TGTGCCTGGAGTGTAGTGGGGGACACTGAAGCTTTCTTT. It encodes CAWSVVGDTEAFF.

This clonotype was seen more than once but under ten times. The rearrangement uses TRBV20-1 and TRBJ2-1; no definite D call. Germline V gene lookup returns CDR1 DFQATT and CDR2 SNEGSKA (reference sequence). The CDR3 runs to 11 residues. V gave up 3 bases and J gave up 9 bases, with 9 bases separating them. CDR3 DNA: TGCAGTGCTAGGGGTTCGGGTGAGCAGTTCTTC. As protein: CSARGSGEQFF.

V is TRBV4-1 and J is TRBJ1-2; weak D call: TRBD1 (5 bases). The V gene lost 1 base and the J gene lost 6 bases, with 9 bases spanning the gap. CDR3 size: 13 residues. CDR1 is MGHRA, CDR2 YSYEKL, per germline. CDR3 amino acids: CASSQALGDGYTF. In DNA form, the CDR3 reads TGCGCCAGCAGCCAAGCGTTGGGGGATGGCTACACCTTC.

This clonotype was recorded many times. The chain is built from TRBV6-5 and TRBJ1-5, with unresolved D. This CDR3 comprises 17 residues. V gave up 6 bases and J gave up 1 base, with 19 bases separating them. The V gene's germline CDR1 is MNHEY and CDR2 SVGAGI. Written as DNA, the CDR3 is TGTGCCAGCAGCTATTCCTACCCCCCGTCGAGCAATCAGCCCCAGCATTTT. This codes for CASSYSYPPSSNQPQHF.

The chain couples TRBV6-1 to TRBJ1-4; D is ambiguous. CDR1 is MNHNS, CDR2 SASEGT, per germline. This CDR3 comprises 14 residues. V dropped 2 bases and J dropped 1 base, with 5 bases sitting between them. In nucleotides, the CDR3 is TGTGCCAGCAGTGAAACAAGAACTAATGAAAAACTGTTTTTT. Residues: CASSETRTNEKLFF.

This clonotype was found many times. The V call is TRBV7-2, the J call TRBJ1-2; TRBD1 matches 7 bases. The CDR3 loop spans 15 amino acids. V was clipped by 0 bases and J by 5 bases; unmatched bases: 6. The germline gives CDR1 SGHTA, CDR2 FQGNSA. CDR3 sequence reads: CASSLAVTGRYGYTF. CDR3 DNA sequence: TGTGCCAGCAGCTTAGCCGTGACAGGGCGGTATGGCTACACCTTC.

This clonotype was picked up a small number of times. The chain links TRBV27 to TRBJ2-2, with TRBD2 as a possible D gene (6 bases). Trimming left V 4 bases short and J 2 bases short, with 8 bases between. The CDR3 contains 14 residues. CDR1 is MNHEY and CDR2 is SMNVEV in the germline V gene (reference sequence). CDR3 protein: CASSWGLNTGELFF. CDR3 bases: TGTGCCAGCAGTTGGGGACTTAACACCGGGGAGCTGTTTTTT.

This clonotype was seen ten or more times. The chain joins TRBV27 to TRBJ2-1, with a weak D call TRBD1 (5 bases). Trimming cost V 5 bases and J 8 bases, with 19 bases left between them. The CDR3 loop spans 15 amino acids. The germline V gene has CDR1 MNHEY and CDR2 SMNVEV (reference sequence). The CDR3 coding sequence is TGTGCCAGCAGTCCGTTCCCAGGGTTTGGGGATGAGCAGTTCTTC. Residues: CASSPFPGFGDEQFF.

This rearrangement joins TRBV9 to TRBJ1-4; 7 bases match TRBD1. CDR1 is SGDLS and CDR2 is YYNGEE in the germline V gene. The CDR3 totals 15 residues. V dropped 3 bases and J dropped 8; count of bases not matched to a gene: 10. CDR3 bases: TGTGCCAGCAGCGCGTACGGGACAGCTGGCGAAAAACTGTTTTTT. Its protein is CASSAYGTAGEKLFF.

The CDR3 loop is CASSPQTDLNYGYTF. CDR3 nucleotides: TGTGCCAGCAGCCCCCAGACGGATCTTAACTATGGCTACACCTTC. The chain has TRBV7-2 and TRBJ1-2, with D unresolved. This CDR3 spans 15 amino acids. Trimming cost V 5 bases and J 1 base, with 14 bases left between them. Germline V gene sequence: CDR1 SGHTA, CDR2 FQGNSA.